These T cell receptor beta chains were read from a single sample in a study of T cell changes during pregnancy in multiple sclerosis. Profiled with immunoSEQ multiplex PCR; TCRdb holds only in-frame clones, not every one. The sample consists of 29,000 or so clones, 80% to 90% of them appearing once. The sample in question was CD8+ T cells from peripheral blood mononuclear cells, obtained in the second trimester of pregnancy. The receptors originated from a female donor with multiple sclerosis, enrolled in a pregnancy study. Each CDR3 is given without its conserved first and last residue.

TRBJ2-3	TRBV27	ASSRIHSDSGTDTQY
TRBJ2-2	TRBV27	ASSLGRGPGELF
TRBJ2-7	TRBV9	ASSVAGTGDSYEQY
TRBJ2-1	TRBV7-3	ASSLGLEGNEQF
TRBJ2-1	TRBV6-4	ASSDSPAGGLNEQF
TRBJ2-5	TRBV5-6	ASSLIGRVIQETQY
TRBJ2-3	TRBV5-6	ASSLVRSTDTQY
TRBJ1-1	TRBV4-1	ASSQEFPAGLSTEAF
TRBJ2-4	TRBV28	ASSPTRQRTKNIQY
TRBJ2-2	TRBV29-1	SVEDLRTGNTGELF
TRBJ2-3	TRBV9	ASSVGGYGTDTQY
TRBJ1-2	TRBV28	ASSSGTGSFGYT
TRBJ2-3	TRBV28	ASSLPGTSGRATDTQY
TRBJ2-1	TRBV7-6	ASSLPYNEQF
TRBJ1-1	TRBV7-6	ASSTGPGTEAF
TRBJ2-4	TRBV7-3	ASSYFGGGKNIQY
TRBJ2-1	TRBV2	ASGSGTGTYNEQF
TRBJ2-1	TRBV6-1	ASIRSYNEQF
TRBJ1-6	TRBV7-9	ASSSTLESGTLNSPLH
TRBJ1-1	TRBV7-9	ASSFQAPEAF
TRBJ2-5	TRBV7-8	ASSLAPGLQETQY
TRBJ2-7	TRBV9	ASSVGHRAGPYEQY
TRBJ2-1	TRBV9	ASSSTSGGLNEQF
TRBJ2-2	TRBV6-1	ASSGLAGGPGTGELF
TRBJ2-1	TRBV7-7	ASSLGGGPPHNEQF
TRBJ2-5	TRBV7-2	ASIPGGGETQY
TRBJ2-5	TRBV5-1	ASSAHQGVQETQY
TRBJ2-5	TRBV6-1	ASSELGETQY
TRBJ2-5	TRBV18	ASSSSPVETQY
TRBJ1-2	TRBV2	ASIEQGLGYGYT
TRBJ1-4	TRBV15	ATSTGGGANEKLF
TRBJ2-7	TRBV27	ASSRWGGAYEQY
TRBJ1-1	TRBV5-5	ASSVGQRNTEAF
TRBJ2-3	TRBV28	ASSFLAGTDTQY
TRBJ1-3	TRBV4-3	ASSQDRDRSSGNTIY
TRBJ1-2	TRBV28	ASSTTGFDYGYT
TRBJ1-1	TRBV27	ASRRQGTLNTEAF
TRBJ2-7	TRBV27	ASSFGGEGHEQY
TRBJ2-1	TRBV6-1	ASSEVAGSYNEQF
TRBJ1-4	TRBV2	ASTVDEKLF
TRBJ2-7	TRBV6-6	ASTSRGDRGTYEQY
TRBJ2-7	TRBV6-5	ASSPGVTPSYEQY
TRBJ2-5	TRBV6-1	ASSEGDTDLETQY
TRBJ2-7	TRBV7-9	ASSTIASSYEQY
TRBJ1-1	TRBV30	AWTPRSPAGAF
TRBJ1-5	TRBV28	ATTGTDEASPQH
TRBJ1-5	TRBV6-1	ASVTGREPNQPQH
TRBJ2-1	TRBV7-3	ASSLIAGGRNEQF
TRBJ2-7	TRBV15	ATSRPGIASGSSYEQY
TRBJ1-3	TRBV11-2	ASRQVENTIY
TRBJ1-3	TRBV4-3	ASSQDYGDRRNTIY
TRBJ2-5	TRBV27	ASSLLSGLETQY
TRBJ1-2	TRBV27	ASKGGDYGYT
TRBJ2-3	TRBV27	ASRLAGSTDTQY
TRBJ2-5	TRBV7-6	ASSLGRSPPGETQY
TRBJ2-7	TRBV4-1	ASSHESAGLSYEQY
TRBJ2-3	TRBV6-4	ASSPSGGASDTQY
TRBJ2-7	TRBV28	ASSWTSGSSRYEQY
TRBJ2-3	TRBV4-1	ASSQDGSGSYTDTQY